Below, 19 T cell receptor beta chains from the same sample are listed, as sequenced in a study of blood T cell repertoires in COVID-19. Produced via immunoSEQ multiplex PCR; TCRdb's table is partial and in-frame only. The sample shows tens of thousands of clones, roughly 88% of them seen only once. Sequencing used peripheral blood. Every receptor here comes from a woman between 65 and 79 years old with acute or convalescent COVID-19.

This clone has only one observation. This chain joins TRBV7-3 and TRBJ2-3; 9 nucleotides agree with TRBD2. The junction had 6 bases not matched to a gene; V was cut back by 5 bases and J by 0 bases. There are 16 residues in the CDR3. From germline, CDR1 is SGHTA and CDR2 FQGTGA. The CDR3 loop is CASSISSGTSTDTQYF. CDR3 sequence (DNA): TGTGCCAGCAGCATCTCTAGCGGGACGAGCACAGATACGCAGTATTTT.

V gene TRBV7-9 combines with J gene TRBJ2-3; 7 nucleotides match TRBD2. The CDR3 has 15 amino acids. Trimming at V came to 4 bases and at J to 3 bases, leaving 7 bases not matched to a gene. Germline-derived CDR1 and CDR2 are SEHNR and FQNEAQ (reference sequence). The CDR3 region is CASSYLAGRTDTQYF. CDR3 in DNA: TGTGCCAGCAGCTACTTAGCGGGCCGTACAGATACGCAGTATTTT.

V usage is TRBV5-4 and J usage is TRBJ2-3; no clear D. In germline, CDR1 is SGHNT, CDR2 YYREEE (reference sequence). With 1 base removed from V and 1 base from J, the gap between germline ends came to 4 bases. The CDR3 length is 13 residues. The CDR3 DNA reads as TGTGCCAGCAGCTTGTCCGGCACAGATACGCAGTATTTT. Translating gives CASSLSGTDTQYF.

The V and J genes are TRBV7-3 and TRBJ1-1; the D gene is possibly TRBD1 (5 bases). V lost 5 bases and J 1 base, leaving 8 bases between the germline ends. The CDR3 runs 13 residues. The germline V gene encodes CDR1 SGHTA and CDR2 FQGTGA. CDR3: CASSLDRNTEAFF. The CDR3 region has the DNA TGTGCCAGCAGCCTAGACAGGAACACTGAAGCTTTCTTT. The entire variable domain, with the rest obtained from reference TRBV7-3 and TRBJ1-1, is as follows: GAGVSQTPSNKVTEKGKYVELRCDPISGHTALYWYRQSLGQGPEFLIYFQGTGAADDSGLPNDRFFAVRPEGSVSTLKIQRTERGDSAVYLCASSLDRNTEAFFGQGTRLTVV.

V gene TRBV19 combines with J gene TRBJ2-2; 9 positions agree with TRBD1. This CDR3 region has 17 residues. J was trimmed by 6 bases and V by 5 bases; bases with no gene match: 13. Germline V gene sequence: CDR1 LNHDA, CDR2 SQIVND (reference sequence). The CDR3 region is CASSGLVGQGRAGELFF. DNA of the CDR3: TGTGCCAGTAGTGGGCTTGTTGGACAGGGGAGGGCCGGGGAGCTGTTTTTT. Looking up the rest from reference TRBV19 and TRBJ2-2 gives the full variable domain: DGGITQSPKYLFRKEGQNVTLSCEQNLNHDAMYWYRQDPGQGLRLIYYSQIVNDFQKGDIAEGYSVSREKKESFPLTVTSAQKNPTAFYLCASSGLVGQGRAGELFFGEGSRLTVL.

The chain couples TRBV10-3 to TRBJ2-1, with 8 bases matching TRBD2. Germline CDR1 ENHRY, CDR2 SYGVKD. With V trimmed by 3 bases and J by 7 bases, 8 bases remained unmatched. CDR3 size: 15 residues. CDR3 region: CAISDKGLGSNEQFF. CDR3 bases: TGTGCCATCAGTGACAAGGGACTAGGAAGTAATGAGCAGTTCTTC.

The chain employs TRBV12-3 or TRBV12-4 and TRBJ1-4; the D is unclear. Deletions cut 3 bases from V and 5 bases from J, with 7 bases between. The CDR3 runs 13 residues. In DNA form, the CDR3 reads TGTGCCAGCAGTTTCTGGCAGAATGAAAAACTGTTTTTT. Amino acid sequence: CASSFWQNEKLFF.

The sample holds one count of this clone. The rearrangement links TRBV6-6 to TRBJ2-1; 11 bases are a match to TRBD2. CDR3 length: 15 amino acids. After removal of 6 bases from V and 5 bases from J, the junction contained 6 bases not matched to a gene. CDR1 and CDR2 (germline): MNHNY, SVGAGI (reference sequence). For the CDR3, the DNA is TGTGCCAGCAGCCCCGGGACTAGCGGACACAATGAGCAGTTCTTC. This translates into CASSPGTSGHNEQFF.

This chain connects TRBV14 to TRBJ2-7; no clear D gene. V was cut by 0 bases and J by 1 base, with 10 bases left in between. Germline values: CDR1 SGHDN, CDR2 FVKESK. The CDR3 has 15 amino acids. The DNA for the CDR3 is TGTGCCAGCAGCCAAGATCGGGTGCGGTCCTACGAGCAGTACTTC. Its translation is CASSQDRVRSYEQYF. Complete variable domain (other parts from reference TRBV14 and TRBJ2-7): EAGVTQFPSHSVIEKGQTVTLRCDPISGHDNLYWYRRVMGKEIKFLLHFVKESKQDESGMPNNRFLAERTGGTYSTLKVQPAELEDSGVYFCASSQDRVRSYEQYFGPGTRLTVT.

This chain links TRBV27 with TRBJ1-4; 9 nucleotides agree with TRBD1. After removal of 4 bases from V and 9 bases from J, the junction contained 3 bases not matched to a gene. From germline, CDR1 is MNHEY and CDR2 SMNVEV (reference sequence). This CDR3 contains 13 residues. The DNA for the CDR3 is TGTGCCAGCAGTTCGGGACAGGGCAAAAAACTGTTTTTT. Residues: CASSSGQGKKLFF. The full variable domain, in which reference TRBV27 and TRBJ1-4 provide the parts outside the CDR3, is EAQVTQNPRYLITVTGKKLTVTCSQNMNHEYMSWYRQDPGLGLRQIYYSMNVEVTDKGDVPEGYKVSRKEKRNFPLILESPSPNQTSLYFCASSSGQGKKLFFGSGTQLSVL.

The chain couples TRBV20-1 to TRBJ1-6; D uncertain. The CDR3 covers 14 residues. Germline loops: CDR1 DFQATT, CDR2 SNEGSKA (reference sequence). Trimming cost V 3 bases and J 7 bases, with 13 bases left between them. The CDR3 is CSASIPGYNSPLHF. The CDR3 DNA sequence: TGCAGTGCTAGTATACCAGGTTACAATTCACCCCTCCACTTT.

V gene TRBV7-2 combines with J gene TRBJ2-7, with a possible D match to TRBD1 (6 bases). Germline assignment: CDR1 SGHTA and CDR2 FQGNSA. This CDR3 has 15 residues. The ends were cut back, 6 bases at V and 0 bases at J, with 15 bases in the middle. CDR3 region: CASSLQGLGSYEQYF. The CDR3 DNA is TGTGCCAGCAGTCTTCAGGGGCTAGGCTCCTACGAGCAGTACTTC.

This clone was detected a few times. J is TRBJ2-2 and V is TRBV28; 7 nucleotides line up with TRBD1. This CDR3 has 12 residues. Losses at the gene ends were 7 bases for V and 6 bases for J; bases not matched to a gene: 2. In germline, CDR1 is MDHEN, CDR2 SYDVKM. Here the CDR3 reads CASKTGSGELFF. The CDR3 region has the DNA TGTGCCAGCAAGACAGGGTCCGGGGAGCTGTTTTTT. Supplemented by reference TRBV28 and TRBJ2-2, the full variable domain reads DVKVTQSSRYLVKRTGEKVFLECVQDMDHENMFWYRQDPGLGLRLIYFSYDVKMKEKGDIPEGYSVSREKKERFSLILESASTNQTSMYLCASKTGSGELFFGEGSRLTVL.

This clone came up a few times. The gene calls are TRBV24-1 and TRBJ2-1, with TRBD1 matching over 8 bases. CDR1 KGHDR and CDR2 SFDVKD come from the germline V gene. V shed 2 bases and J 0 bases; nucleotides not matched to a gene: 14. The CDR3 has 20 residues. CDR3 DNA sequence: TGTGCCACCAGTGATTCGCACCGGGGGACAGGCGGCAGCTCCTACAATGAGCAGTTCTTC. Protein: CATSDSHRGTGGSSYNEQFF.

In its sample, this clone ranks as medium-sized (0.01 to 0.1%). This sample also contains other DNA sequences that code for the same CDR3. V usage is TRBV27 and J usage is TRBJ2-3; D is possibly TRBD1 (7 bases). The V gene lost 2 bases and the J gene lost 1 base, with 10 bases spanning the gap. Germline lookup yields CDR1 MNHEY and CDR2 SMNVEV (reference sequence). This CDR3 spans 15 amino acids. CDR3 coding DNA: TGTGCCAGCAGTTTAGGGGGGACAGGCACAGATACGCAGTATTTT. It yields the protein CASSLGGTGTDTQYF.

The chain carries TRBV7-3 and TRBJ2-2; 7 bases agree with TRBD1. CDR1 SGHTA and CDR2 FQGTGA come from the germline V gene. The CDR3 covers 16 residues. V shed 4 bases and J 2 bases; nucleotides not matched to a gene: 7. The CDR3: CASSSRQGVNTGELFF. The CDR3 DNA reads TGTGCCAGCAGCTCCAGACAGGGTGTTAACACCGGGGAGCTGTTTTTT.

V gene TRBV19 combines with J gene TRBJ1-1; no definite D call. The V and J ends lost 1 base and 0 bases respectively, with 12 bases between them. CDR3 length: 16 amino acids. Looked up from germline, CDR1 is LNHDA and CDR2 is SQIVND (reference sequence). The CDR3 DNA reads TGTGCCAGTAGTATAGCGTGGAGTATGGTGAACACTGAAGCTTTCTTT. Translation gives CASSIAWSMVNTEAFF.

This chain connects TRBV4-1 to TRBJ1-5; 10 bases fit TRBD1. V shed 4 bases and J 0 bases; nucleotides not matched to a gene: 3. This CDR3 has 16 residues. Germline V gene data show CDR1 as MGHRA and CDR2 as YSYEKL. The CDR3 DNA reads TGCGCCAGCAGCCTCGGACAGGGGGATAGCAATCAGCCCCAGCATTTT. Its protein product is CASSLGQGDSNQPQHF.

The CDR3: CASSWTGDTQYF. The DNA for the CDR3 is TGTGCCAGCAGCTGGACAGGGGATACGCAGTATTTT. The rearrangement links TRBV7-9 to TRBJ2-3; 8 nucleotides match TRBD1. V was clipped by 4 bases and J by 6 bases; unmatched bases: 0. The CDR3 spans 12 residues. Germline lookup yields CDR1 SEHNR and CDR2 FQNEAQ (reference sequence). The full variable domain, completed using reference TRBV7-9 and TRBJ2-3, is DTGVSQNPRHKITKRGQNVTFRCDPISEHNRLYWYRQTLGQGPEFLTYFQNEAQLEKSRLLSDRFSAERPKGSFSTLEIQRTEQGDSAMYLCASSWTGDTQYFGPGTRLTVL.